Listed here are 25 T cell receptor beta chains from one sample, sequenced in a study of shared clonotypes between healthy human individuals. Assay used: immunoSEQ multiplex PCR; TCRdb lists only in-frame clones, some missing. The repertoire holds some 550,000 clones, with more than 95% as singletons. The specimen sequenced was naive CD4+ T cells sorted from blood. Noted subset: CD45RA+ positively selected. The origin of the receptors is a woman aged 30 to 39 in good health.

The V call is TRBV5-1, the J call TRBJ1-3, with D uncertain. The CDR3 extends over 14 amino acids. Germline lookup yields CDR1 SGHRS and CDR2 YFSETQ. V was shortened by 0 bases and J by 4 bases, with 8 bases between the two germline ends. DNA for the CDR3: TGCGCCAGCAGCTTGGTGGCAGGCGGAAACACCATATATTTT. Amino acids: CASSLVAGGNTIYF.

The CDR3 loop reads CSVAPTGGSYNEQFF. For the CDR3, the DNA is TGCAGCGTTGCCCCCACCGGGGGCTCCTACAATGAGCAGTTCTTC. The genes are TRBV29-1 and TRBJ2-1; D perhaps matches TRBD2 (6 bases). The CDR3 is 15 amino acids. V shed 4 bases and J shed 0 bases, with 13 bases lying between them. Germline loops: CDR1 SQVTM, CDR2 ANQGSEA.

The chain links TRBV4-2 to TRBJ2-2, with 9 bases aligning to TRBD1. Germline CDR1 reads LGHNA; CDR2 reads YNFKEQ. The CDR3 covers 16 residues. With V trimmed by 4 bases and J by 3 bases, 6 bases remained unmatched. CDR3 amino acids: CASSPTGGFDTGELFF. The CDR3 DNA is TGTGCCAGCAGCCCAACAGGGGGCTTTGACACCGGGGAGCTGTTTTTT.

The gene calls are TRBV7-9 and TRBJ2-5, with a weak D call TRBD2 (6 bases). The CDR3 extends over 14 amino acids. V was shortened by 2 bases and J by 5 bases, with 12 bases between the two germline ends. The germline CDR1 and CDR2 sequences are SEHNR and FQNEAQ (reference sequence). CDR3 loop: CASSLRGLPETQYF. In DNA, the CDR3 is TGTGCCAGCAGCTTACGGGGGTTACCTGAGACCCAGTACTTC. The full variable domain, rest sourced from reference TRBV7-9 and TRBJ2-5, is DTGVSQNPRHKITKRGQNVTFRCDPISEHNRLYWYRQTLGQGPEFLTYFQNEAQLEKSRLLSDRFSAERPKGSFSTLEIQRTEQGDSAMYLCASSLRGLPETQYFGPGTRLLVL.

The chain joins TRBV5-6 to TRBJ1-2; tentative D call: TRBD1 (6 bases). Trimming removed 2 bases at V and 7 bases at J, with 18 bases between. CDR3 length: 15 amino acids. The germline V gene encodes CDR1 SGHDT and CDR2 YYEEEE. The CDR3 region has the DNA TGTGCCAGCAGCTTCCGGGACACCCCCCGCGGTGGCTACACCTTC. This translates into CASSFRDTPRGGYTF.

The chain carries TRBV18 and TRBJ1-4; no reliable D call. Germline V gene data show CDR1 as KGHSH and CDR2 as LQKENI. Deletions cut 2 bases from V and 0 bases from J, with 7 bases between. This CDR3 has 15 amino acids. The CDR3 region has the DNA TGTGCCAGCTCACCAAACACGGCAACTAATGAAAAACTGTTTTTT. This codes for CASSPNTATNEKLFF.

This clone appeared a single time. This chain links TRBV29-1 with TRBJ2-2, with 12 bases identical to TRBD2. There are 14 residues in the CDR3. Per the germline V gene, CDR1 is SQVTM and CDR2 is ANQGSEA. Trimming at V came to 6 bases and at J to 7 bases, leaving 6 bases not matched to a gene. The CDR3 region is CSVRLAGEGGELFF. CDR3 in DNA: TGCAGCGTGCGACTAGCGGGAGAAGGCGGGGAGCTGTTTTTT.

The chain recombines TRBV5-1 with TRBJ2-2, with D possibly matching TRBD1 (6 bases). The V gene's germline CDR1 is SGHRS and CDR2 YFSETQ. The ends were cut back, 4 bases at V and 5 bases at J, with 12 bases in the middle. The CDR3 has 14 residues. CDR3 protein: CASSPGTITGELFF. CDR3 in DNA: TGCGCCAGCAGCCCCGGGACAATAACCGGGGAGCTGTTTTTT.

The chain links TRBV28 to TRBJ1-2; D remains unclear. This CDR3 is 14 amino acids long. The germline V gene encodes CDR1 MDHEN and CDR2 SYDVKM. Trimming removed 3 bases at V and 4 bases at J, with 12 bases between. The CDR3 DNA follows: TGTGCCAGCAGTTTGCAAGTGGAGTTCTATGGCTACACCTTC. It yields the protein CASSLQVEFYGYTF.

The chain employs TRBV6-5 and TRBJ2-3; D uncertain. Trimming cost V 6 bases and J 0 bases, with 10 bases left between them. The CDR3 extends over 14 amino acids. Germline V CDR1 and CDR2: MNHEY, SVGAGI. Here the CDR3 reads CASSGMSSTDTQYF. The DNA for the CDR3 is TGTGCCAGCAGCGGAATGTCCAGCACAGATACGCAGTATTTT.

V is TRBV19 and J is TRBJ1-1; D is perhaps TRBD1 (6 bases). V lost 5 bases and J 0 bases, leaving 10 bases between the germline ends. Germline CDR1 is LNHDA and CDR2 is SQIVND (reference sequence). CDR3 length equals 14 residues. The CDR3 nucleotides are TGTGCCAGTAGTCCGAAGGGGGTGAACACTGAAGCTTTCTTT. This codes for CASSPKGVNTEAFF.

This clone was counted once. The genes are TRBV10-3 and TRBJ2-7; D is perhaps TRBD2 (5 bases). CDR1 and CDR2 (germline): ENHRY, SYGVKD. V shed 2 bases and J shed 6 bases, with 14 bases lying between them. The CDR3 spans 14 residues. CDR3 sequence (DNA): TGTGCCATCAGTGAGCGGGAAGAAGGGAGCGAGCAGTACTTC. Its translation is CAISEREEGSEQYF.

V usage is TRBV7-9 and J usage is TRBJ2-1; a weak D match, TRBD2 (5 bases). Germline V gene sequence: CDR1 SEHNR, CDR2 FQNEAQ (reference sequence). V lost 4 bases and J 1 base, leaving 17 bases between the germline ends. The CDR3 loop spans 17 amino acids. The chain's CDR3 is CASSSGKLGRSYNEQFF. As DNA, the CDR3 is TGTGCCAGCAGCTCTGGAAAACTAGGTCGGTCCTACAATGAGCAGTTCTTC.

The chain combines TRBV7-3 with TRBJ2-2; possible D gene TRBD1, 6 bases. V was clipped by 1 base and J by 3 bases, with 9 bases between them. CDR3 length: 15 residues. Per the germline V gene, CDR1 is SGHTA and CDR2 is FQGTGA. CDR3 sequence reads: CASSLRGTHTGELFF. CDR3 coding DNA: TGTGCCAGCAGCTTAAGAGGGACACACACCGGGGAGCTGTTTTTT.

This chain connects TRBV27 to TRBJ1-6; D not certain. CDR1 is MNHEY and CDR2 is SMNVEV in the germline V gene (reference sequence). This CDR3 is built from 15 residues. The V end lost 5 bases, the J end lost 6 bases, and 14 bases lay between the germline ends. The DNA for the CDR3 is TGTGCCAGCAGTCCACCCCCGAGACTTAATTCACCCCTCCACTTT. Translated: CASSPPPRLNSPLHF.

The gene calls are TRBV29-1 and TRBJ2-7; 7 bases are a match to TRBD1. The CDR3 totals 13 residues. Germline V lookup: CDR1 SQVTM, CDR2 ANQGSEA. V lost 7 bases and J lost 4; bases outside the gene matches: 10. For the CDR3, the DNA is TGCAGCGCCCAGGGGGACATCCTTTACGAGCAGTACTTC. It yields the protein CSAQGDILYEQYF.

The genes are TRBV15 and TRBJ1-5; 9 bases are a match to TRBD1. This CDR3 spans 15 amino acids. Germline lookup yields CDR1 LNHNV and CDR2 YYDKDF (reference sequence). The V and J ends lost 9 bases and 4 bases, in that order; junction bases with no gene match: 10. CDR3 sequence: CATRDRDLWNQPQHF. In DNA, the CDR3 is TGTGCCACGCGGGACAGGGATCTATGGAATCAGCCCCAGCATTTT.

This chain uses TRBV10-3 with TRBJ1-4; TRBD1 aligns across 7 bases. Germline lookup yields CDR1 ENHRY and CDR2 SYGVKD. V lost 0 bases and J lost 8; bases outside the gene matches: 12. This CDR3 has 17 amino acids. The CDR3: CAISESHKGRGEEKLFF. DNA of the CDR3: TGTGCCATCAGTGAGTCGCATAAGGGCAGGGGGGAAGAAAAACTGTTTTTT.

The rearrangement uses TRBV15 and TRBJ2-1; tentative D call: TRBD2 (6 bases). The V end lost 0 bases, the J end lost 14 bases, and 14 bases lay between the germline ends. CDR1 is LNHNV and CDR2 is YYDKDF in the germline V gene (reference sequence). The CDR3 is 13 amino acids. CDR3 bases: TGTGCCACCAGCAGAGACAACCGGGACTCGGAGTTCTTC. Amino acids: CATSRDNRDSEFF.

J is TRBJ2-4 and V is TRBV21-1; the DNA was not used to check the table's D call, TRBD2. TRBV21-1 is deemed a pseudogene. The CDR3 extends over 16 amino acids. CDR3 sequence: CASSKFHGSAKNIQYF. CDR3 in DNA: TGTGCCAGCAGCAAATTTCACGGGTCGGCCAAAAACATTCAGTACTTC.

V usage is TRBV11-1 and J usage is TRBJ1-6; D unresolved. The length of the CDR3 is 15 residues. Looked up from germline, CDR1 is SGHAT and CDR2 is FQDESV (reference sequence). V was shortened by 1 base and J by 5 bases, with 9 bases between the two germline ends. The CDR3 DNA follows: TGTGCCAGCAGCTTAGGACCGACGGATAATTCACCCCTCCACTTT. This encodes CASSLGPTDNSPLHF.

This chain connects TRBV18 to TRBJ2-7, with D possibly matching TRBD2 (5 bases). Trimming cost V 5 bases and J 10 bases, with 24 bases left between them. Looked up from germline, CDR1 is KGHSH and CDR2 is LQKENI. The CDR3 is 15 residues long. CDR3 in DNA: TGTGCCAGCTCAACTCGCGGAGAGGGCTTTCGCTCTCAGTACTTC. Translated, it gives CASSTRGEGFRSQYF.

The V and J genes are TRBV13 and TRBJ2-3; tentatively, D is TRBD1 (5 bases). The V gene lost 6 bases and the J gene lost 2 bases, with 21 bases spanning the gap. CDR1 is PRHDT and CDR2 is FYEKMQ in the germline V gene (reference sequence). The CDR3 length is 17 residues. CDR3 loop: CASSSSWAGITTDTQYF. The CDR3 nucleotides are TGTGCCAGCAGTTCGTCATGGGCAGGGATTACCACAGATACGCAGTATTTT.

The J gene is TRBJ2-7, the V gene TRBV27, with 7 bases aligning to TRBD2. The CDR3 runs 16 residues. Germline CDR1 and CDR2: MNHEY and SMNVEV (reference sequence). V trimming: 2 bases; J trimming: 4 bases; junction bases outside the gene matches: 11. The CDR3 DNA follows: TGTGCCAGCAGTTTAAGCGGTGCGGGAGAGCTGTACGAGCAGTACTTC. Its protein is CASSLSGAGELYEQYF.

The CDR3 sequence: CASSSGTGSSGANVLTF. In nucleotides, the CDR3 is TGCGCCAGCAGCTCAGGGACGGGGAGCTCTGGGGCCAACGTCCTGACTTTC. The V call is TRBV5-1, the J call TRBJ2-6; D is perhaps TRBD1 or TRBD2 (5 bases each). With 3 bases removed from V and 0 bases from J, the gap between germline ends came to 13 bases. This CDR3 is 17 amino acids long. Germline-derived CDR1 and CDR2 are SGHRS and YFSETQ.